This TCR beta chain was profiled in a study of shared clonotypes between healthy human individuals (dated by TCRdb to about 2020). Regarding the complete study: A few men and two women, aged 18 to 49 years, made up the cohort. Per donor, three plates each were used for CD4 naive and CD4 memory, two for CD8 naive, and one for CD8 memory. To estimate repertoire size and how much clonotypes are shared between individuals, the study performed deep sequencing of blood TCR repertoires from five healthy adults. Libraries were prepared and TCR repertoires were sequenced by different laboratories using diverse techniques, in order to increase sequencing depth and limit assay-specific biases. Between about 0.94 and 10 billion PBMCs per donor were obtained by leukapheresis.

TCR CDR3 regions were amplified from genomic DNA by multiplex PCR using the deep immunoSEQ assay. Genomic DNA extracted from each cell subset was distributed evenly over all wells of several immunoSEQ 96-well plates, and each plate served as one replicate. For sorted subsets, each replicate PCR was loaded with roughly 190 ng genomic DNA, equivalent to 25,000 to 35,000 T cell genomes. Purified libraries were measured with a Qubit 3.0 fluorometer, size-checked on a Bioanalyzer 2100, and measured again with the KAPA Library Quantification kit. Every immunoSEQ 96-well plate was sequenced on a dedicated single-read 150-cycle Illumina NextSeq 550 flow cell. In the paper's pipeline: Because the immunoSEQ output held only junctional sequences and lacked quality scores, the filtering could not match the filtering applied to full-length reads. To assign V/J genes and CDR3, sequences were annotated using PyIR, a Python wrapper for IgBLAST v1.9, with IMGT germline references. Reads were removed for weak V/J assignments (E-value above 1e-6), missing CDR3, stop codons, out-of-frame junctions, or ambiguous translated residues. V3J clonotypes were defined by identical inferred V gene, J gene, and CDR3 amino acid sequence. Percentage overlap between repertoires was computed as shared unique clonotypes divided by the size of the smaller repertoire. RTK rarefaction, the Chao1 estimator, and Recon v2.1 estimates of unobserved clonotypes were used to assess repertoire richness. Generation probabilities for all TCRbeta clonotypes obtained by the gDNA method from a handful of donors were computed using OLGA. TCRdb's version of the immuneACCESS table is confined to in-frame rearrangements and falls short of the full clone set. An unresolved V gene accounts for under half of the shortfall where checked; the remainder is of unknown origin. Clone size and V and J calls were adopted from that table, with D and trimming inferred from the DNA. Counted in this sample were more than 1,200,000 clones; around 98.5% of them appeared once. Together, the top ten hold about 0.35% of the sample.

The germline V gene yields SGHVS for CDR1 and FQNEAQ for CDR2. The CDR3 covers 17 residues, taking in both the cysteine and the phenylalanine. This entry keeps only the CDR3 DNA: 51 bases, framed from base 1. The germline V and J ends show losses of 1 base and 6 bases respectively, and no gene match explains 10 bases of the junction. Of note for this clone: What antigen it recognizes has not been identified. No clone much larger than this one lies a single base away; base qualities are absent.

Donors were healthy HIV-negative adults with no recently reported acute infections or vaccinations. Only Caucasian adults living in Nashville, Tennessee, USA were represented among the donors. Magnetic negative selection was used to enrich CD4+ T cells, after which naive cells were positively selected on CD45RA and the negative fraction became the memory subset. After blood collection by leukapheresis, PBMCs were isolated using Ficoll-Histopaque density gradient centrifugation and then cryopreserved in the vapor phase of liquid nitrogen. Analytical flow cytometry was used to check the purity and quantity of each magnetically sorted T cell population. Each sorted fraction had its genomic DNA isolated and then quantified by UV absorbance on a Nanodrop 2000c. Results the study describes overall, beyond this receptor: Estimated clonotype richness was generally larger for naive than for memory subsets. Based on pairwise subsampling, the degree of clonotype sharing among donors was expected to be affected by sequencing depth. Sampling was restricted to blood, and TCR repertoires in tissues likely differ from the TCR repertoires found in blood. Incomplete sequencing was indicated by rarefaction of sorted-subset datasets, despite the large sequencing depth. When a handful of donors were compared, the shared fraction of clonotypes was 5% to 6.5% for naive CD4, around 3.6% for naive CD8, more than 2% for memory CD4, and less than 0.45% for memory CD8. Clonotypes shared by all four sorted-subset donors showed higher generation probabilities than non-shared clonotypes. The genetic and exposure-history diversity represented was limited by the small number of donors.

This clonotype was obtained from a man aged 25 to 45 in good health. This receptor chain uses TRBV7-8 and TRBJ2-5; TRBD2 agrees with 11 junctional bases. Sequenced sample: naive CD4+ T cells sorted from blood. The sample's cell subset or site label is to be understood as: CD45RA+ positively selected. The DNA sequence is as follows: TGTGCCAGCAGCTTAGGGAGGTTAGCGGGAGGGGGGAAGACCCAGTACTTC. Translation gives CASSLGRLAGGGKTQYF.